The clone carrying this T cell receptor (beta chain) was counted between two and nine times. Its antigen is unidentified. The data derive from a study of identical twins. This CDR3 is 15 amino acids long. Trimming left V 2 bases short and J 1 base short, with 9 bases between. Study conclusions and caveats: In drawing conclusions, the study used cross-sectional statistical analysis and did not follow the same donors.

MiXCR, applied by TCRdb to the 5' RACE reads, yields one record per CDR3 protein. This table holds some 790,000 distinct CDR3 sequences, 18% found once. Separately, the same data were catalogued under a study of T cells expressing NK-cell markers. This second study notes: These clonotypes, the leaders elsewhere, also led the CD3+CD56-NKG2C+ fraction in a handful of donors.

This sequence originates from a woman younger than 30 in good health. V gene TRBV12-3 or TRBV12-4 combines with J gene TRBJ1-5, with D unclear. The sequencing sample was made of PBMCs. CDR3 in amino acids: CASSLKGESNQPQHF. The DNA for the CDR3 is TGTGCCAGCAGTTTAAAGGGTGAGAGCAATCAGCCCCAGCATTTT.